The rows below give T cell receptor beta chains drawn from one sample of a study of blood T cell repertoires in COVID-19. Assay used: immunoSEQ multiplex PCR; TCRdb lists only in-frame clones, some missing. The sample yields around 15,000 clones, around 90% seen once. The sequencing input was peripheral blood. These receptors originate from a man in his sixties with active COVID-19. The CDR3 runs from the conserved cysteine through the conserved F or W. The D gene is left open where the match is weak. A clone size is listed for some rows: how often the clone was seen (once, few, many), or a class if it is expanded.

clone_size	v_call	j_call	d_call	cdr3_aa	cdr3_nt
-	TRBV6-1	TRBJ1-2	-	CASSEGAGTSSGYTF	TGTGCCAGCAGTGAAGGAGCAGGGACTTCCTCTGGCTACACCTTC
-	TRBV5-1	TRBJ1-1	-	CASSIEGVMNTEAFF	TGCGCCAGCAGCATCGAGGGGGTGATGAACACTGAAGCTTTCTTT
-	TRBV9	TRBJ2-2	TRBD1	CASSPGQGSSGELFF	TGTGCCAGCAGCCCGGGACAGGGGTCCTCCGGGGAGCTGTTTTTT
-	TRBV4-1	TRBJ2-5	-	CASSPAGLKETQYF	TGCGCCAGCAGCCCTGCGGGGCTCAAAGAGACCCAGTACTTC
once	TRBV6-5	TRBJ1-2	-	CASSPGIYGYTF	TGTGCCAGCAGTCCGGGAATCTATGGCTACACCTTC
-	TRBV6-5	TRBJ1-2	-	CASSQGFDGYTF	TGTGCCAGCAGCCAGGGTTTCGATGGCTACACCTTC
-	TRBV10-3	TRBJ2-5	TRBD2	CAISEITSGGAETQYF	TGTGCCATCAGTGAGATCACTAGCGGGGGGGCGGAGACCCAGTACTTC
-	TRBV6-5	TRBJ1-2	-	CASSYSRVSNYGYTF	TGTGCCAGCAGTTACTCGCGGGTGTCGAACTATGGCTACACCTTC
-	TRBV5-1	TRBJ1-1	TRBD1	CASGTGSSEAFF	TGCGCCAGTGGGACAGGGTCTTCTGAAGCTTTCTTT
-	TRBV10-1	TRBJ2-5	TRBD1	CASSKTGMETQYF	TGCGCCAGCAGTAAGACAGGGATGGAGACCCAGTACTTC
-	TRBV13	TRBJ2-1	-	CASTAGSSYNEQFF	TGTGCCAGCACCGCGGGGAGCTCCTACAATGAGCAGTTCTTC
few	TRBV7-2	TRBJ2-3	TRBD2	CASSHTSGGTDTQYF	TGTGCCAGCAGCCACACTAGCGGGGGCACAGATACGCAGTATTTT
-	TRBV5-4	TRBJ2-1	TRBD2	CATKRGGNVYNEQFF	TGTGCCACCAAGCGGGGGGGTAATGTCTACAATGAGCAGTTCTTC
-	TRBV18	TRBJ1-3	TRBD1	CASSPRVQGDTIYF	TGTGCCAGCTCACCACGCGTACAGGGGGACACCATATATTTT
once	TRBV5-4	TRBJ2-1	TRBD1	CASSLQGSVRNEQFF	TGTGCCAGCAGCTTACAGGGGTCGGTCAGGAATGAGCAGTTCTTC
once	TRBV3-1/TRBV3-2	TRBJ2-5	-	CASCPGVSETQYF	TGTGCCAGCTGTCCAGGGGTTTCGGAGACCCAGTACTTC
-	TRBV27	TRBJ2-1	TRBD2	CASSLPRGGRNNEQFF	TGTGCCAGCAGTTTACCGCGGGGGGGACGAAATAATGAGCAGTTCTTC
-	TRBV10-2	TRBJ2-1	-	CASSDDVLKRGTYNEQFF	TGCGCCAGCAGTGACGATGTCCTTAAGCGTGGCACCTACAATGAGCAGTTCTTC
-	TRBV12-5	TRBJ1-5	-	CASGLGTDQPQHF	TGTGCTAGTGGTTTGGGGACAGATCAGCCCCAGCATTTT
-	TRBV18	TRBJ1-4	TRBD1	CASSPQGASREKLFF	TGTGCCAGCTCACCACAGGGGGCATCGAGGGAAAAACTGTTTTTT
-	TRBV29-1	TRBJ2-1	TRBD2	CSGSGGGSLNEQFF	TGCAGCGGTTCGGGGGGGGGCTCCCTCAATGAGCAGTTCTTC
-	TRBV5-4	TRBJ2-3	-	CASSQDRDTQYF	TGTGCCAGCAGCCAAGACAGAGATACGCAGTATTTT
-	TRBV19	TRBJ1-5	-	CASSIINPLNNQPQHF	TGTGCCAGTAGTATTATCAACCCGCTAAACAATCAGCCCCAGCATTTT
once	TRBV12-3/TRBV12-4	TRBJ1-2	TRBD1	CASRSTGSYGYTF	TGTGCCAGCAGATCGACAGGGAGCTATGGCTACACCTTC
-	TRBV6-4	TRBJ2-2	TRBD2	CASSDSGGTNTGELFF	TGTGCCAGCAGTGATAGCGGGGGGACCAACACCGGGGAGCTGTTTTTT
-	TRBV2	TRBJ2-1	-	CASTPMTATGGYEQFF	TGTGCCAGCACCCCGATGACGGCAACGGGTGGGTACGAGCAGTTCTTC
-	TRBV27	TRBJ1-1	TRBD1	CASYRTGSAEAFF	TGTGCCAGCTACCGGACAGGGAGTGCTGAAGCTTTCTTT
-	TRBV28	TRBJ2-7	-	CASSTPTGRSAYEQYF	TGTGCCAGCAGTACTCCGACAGGCCGAAGCGCCTACGAGCAGTACTTC
once	TRBV7-2	TRBJ2-3	-	CASRATPVGEAAYF	TGTGCCAGCAGGGCAACCCCCGTAGGTGAGGCAGCGTATTTT
-	TRBV11-2	TRBJ1-2	-	CASSLRVDYGYTF	TGTGCCAGCAGCTTGAGAGTTGACTATGGCTACACCTTC
-	TRBV19	TRBJ1-1	-	CASSATRQSEAFF	TGTGCCAGTAGTGCCACGCGACAGTCAGAAGCTTTCTTT
-	TRBV6-6	TRBJ2-3	-	CASSYWGGARTDTQYF	TGTGCCAGCAGTTACTGGGGGGGGGCCCGCACAGATACGCAGTATTTT
-	TRBV28	TRBJ1-1	TRBD1	CASSLGATGARTEAFF	TGTGCCAGCAGTTTAGGGGCGACAGGGGCAAGAACTGAAGCTTTCTTT
-	TRBV24-1	TRBJ2-1	TRBD1	CATSDAGTGDPSSYNEQFF	TGTGCCACCAGTGATGCCGGGACAGGTGATCCGAGCTCCTACAATGAGCAGTTCTTC
-	TRBV18	TRBJ2-6	TRBD2	CASSPLSTGGSANVLTF	TGTGCCAGCTCACCACTATCGACGGGGGGGTCAGCCAACGTCCTGACTTTC
-	TRBV18	TRBJ1-2	-	CASSPRGDYGYTF	TGTGCCAGCTCACCACGGGGGGACTATGGCTACACCTTC
-	TRBV2	TRBJ1-1	TRBD1	CASSLGQGARTEAFF	TGTGCCAGCAGCTTGGGACAGGGGGCGCGCACTGAAGCTTTCTTT
few	TRBV15	TRBJ1-4	-	CATSRDFEKLFF	TGTGCCACCAGCAGAGACTTTGAAAAACTGTTTTTT
-	TRBV7-2	TRBJ2-5	-	CASSSLAVQETQYF	TGTGCCAGCAGCTCTTTAGCGGTCCAAGAGACCCAGTACTTC
once	TRBV6-5	TRBJ1-1	-	CASSYDFREHTEAFF	TGTGCCAGCAGTTACGACTTTCGAGAGCACACTGAAGCTTTCTTT
-	TRBV5-1	TRBJ2-3	TRBD2	CASSDSGVGADTQYF	TGCGCCAGCAGCGATAGCGGGGTAGGCGCAGATACGCAGTATTTT
-	TRBV5-1	TRBJ2-1	TRBD2	CASSLAGSGRPLSYNEQFF	TGCGCCAGCAGCTTGGCGGGTAGCGGGCGACCCCTCTCCTACAATGAGCAGTTCTTC
-	TRBV9	TRBJ2-5	TRBD2	CASSLGAGGPRETQYF	TGTGCCAGCAGCCTGGGAGCGGGGGGGCCAAGGGAGACCCAGTACTTC
-	TRBV5-1	TRBJ2-4	TRBD2	CASSLMGTSGDLTFQNIQYF	TGCGCCAGCAGCTTGATGGGGACTAGCGGGGATCTAACATTTCAAAACATTCAGTACTTC
-	TRBV25-1	TRBJ2-4	TRBD1	CASSQPRQGDNIQYF	TGTGCCAGCAGTCAACCCAGACAGGGAGACAACATTCAGTACTTC
-	TRBV27	TRBJ1-1	TRBD1	CASGTGGRTEAFF	TGTGCCAGCGGCACAGGGGGGCGGACTGAAGCTTTCTTT
-	TRBV4-2	TRBJ1-6	-	CASGRGFTYNSPLHF	TGTGCCAGTGGTAGGGGTTTCACCTATAATTCACCCCTCCACTTT
-	TRBV19	TRBJ2-1	-	CASTPLDRHNEQFF	TGTGCCAGTACCCCCCTGGACAGACACAATGAGCAGTTCTTC
-	TRBV5-1	TRBJ2-5	-	CASSSTGNQETQYF	TGCGCCAGCAGCAGTACAGGGAACCAAGAGACCCAGTACTTC
-	TRBV2	TRBJ1-2	-	CASSEGPLFGYGYTF	TGTGCCAGCAGTGAAGGGCCTTTATTTGGCTATGGCTACACCTTC
-	TRBV7-9	TRBJ1-2	-	CASSLDRALWNYGYTF	TGTGCCAGCAGCTTAGACCGCGCGTTATGGAACTATGGCTACACCTTC
-	TRBV10-3	TRBJ2-5	-	CASRPWGLQETQYF	TGTGCCAGCAGGCCTTGGGGCCTCCAAGAGACCCAGTACTTC
-	TRBV18	TRBJ2-1	TRBD2	CASSRPGLAGADQFF	TGTGCCAGCTCACGGCCGGGACTAGCGGGCGCGGATCAGTTCTTC